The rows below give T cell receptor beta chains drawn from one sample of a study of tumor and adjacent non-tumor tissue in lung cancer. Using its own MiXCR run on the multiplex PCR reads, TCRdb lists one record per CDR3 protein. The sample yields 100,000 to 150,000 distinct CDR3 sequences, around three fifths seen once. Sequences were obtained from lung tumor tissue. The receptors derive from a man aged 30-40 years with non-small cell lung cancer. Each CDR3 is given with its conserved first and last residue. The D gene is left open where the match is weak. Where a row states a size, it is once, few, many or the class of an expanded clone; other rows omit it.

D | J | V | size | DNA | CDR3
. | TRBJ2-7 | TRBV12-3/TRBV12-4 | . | TGTGCCAGTGGTTTGGGGCTGCCCCCCTACGAGCATTACTTC | CASGLGLPPYEHYF
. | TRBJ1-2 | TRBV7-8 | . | TGTGCCAGCAGCTTAGATTCGTCCGGTTTCTATGGCTACACCTTC | CASSLDSSGFYGYTF
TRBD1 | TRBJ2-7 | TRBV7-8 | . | TGTGCCAGCAGATTGGGGACAGGGTTCTCTCTGGGCGAGCAGTACTTC | CASRLGTGFSLGEQYF
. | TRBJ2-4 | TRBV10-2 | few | TGCGCCAGCAGTGATAGCAACAGGGACGCCGAAAACATTCAGTACTTC | CASSDSNRDAENIQYF
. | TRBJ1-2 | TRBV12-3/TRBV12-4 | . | TGTGCCAGCAGTAGTAGGACAGACTACAGCTTC | CASSSRTDYSF
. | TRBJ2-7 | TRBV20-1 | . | TGCAGAGCGAGCAGGCCGGGCACCTACGAGCAATACTTC | CRASRPGTYEQYF
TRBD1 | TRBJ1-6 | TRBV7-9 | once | TGTGCCAGCAGTGGGACAGAGAATAATTCACCCCTCCACTTT | CASSGTENNSPLHF
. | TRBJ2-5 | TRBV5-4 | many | TGTGCCAGCAGCTACAGGGATGGGACCCAGTACTTC | CASSYRDGTQYF
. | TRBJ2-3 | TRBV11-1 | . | TGTGCCAGCAGCCCCTGTGGTGACACAGATACGCAGTATTTT | CASSPCGDTDTQYF
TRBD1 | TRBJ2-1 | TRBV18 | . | TGTGCCAGCTCACCTAGTAGGACAGGGGACTACAATGAGAGGTTCTTC | CASSPSRTGDYNERFF
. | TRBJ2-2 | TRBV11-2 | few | TGTGCCAGCAGCTTAGGTGTCAGGAGGGGGAACACCGGGGAGCTGTTTTTT | CASSLGVRRGNTGELFF
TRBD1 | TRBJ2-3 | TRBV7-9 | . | TGTGCCAGCAGCATGGGACAGGGTCATACGCAGTATTTT | CASSMGQGHTQYF
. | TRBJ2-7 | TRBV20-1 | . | TGCAGTGCTAGAGATGTGGGCGGGGCTCGGGATCAGTACTTC | CSARDVGGARDQYF
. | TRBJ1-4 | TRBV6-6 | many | TGTGCCAGCAGTCGGCCTAAGACTAATGAAAAACTGTTTTTT | CASSRPKTNEKLFF
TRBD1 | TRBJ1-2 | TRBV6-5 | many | TGTGCCAGCAGTTACACGACAGGGGATAACTATGGCTACACCTTC | CASSYTTGDNYGYTF
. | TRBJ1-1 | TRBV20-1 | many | TGCAGTGCGTCAGGGAACACTGAAGCTTTCTTT | CSASGNTEAFF